These 17 T cell receptor beta chains share one sample of origin, sequenced in a study of CD8 T cells in Susac syndrome. An amount of RNA that ranged from roughly 0.5 to 1 ug was reverse transcribed with random hexamers. TCRdb passed the immunoSEQ multiplex PCR reads through MiXCR, listing each CDR3 protein once. Here the sample spans some 150,000 distinct CDR3 sequences, nearly 97% being singletons. Source material: CD8+ T cells from PBMCs. These receptors were taken from a human donor with multiple sclerosis.

J is TRBJ2-3 and V is TRBV25-1; 12 bases fit TRBD2. V trimming: 3 bases; J trimming: 0 bases; junction bases outside the gene matches: 4. This CDR3 spans 17 amino acids. The germline V gene has CDR1 MGHDK and CDR2 SYGVNS. Here the CDR3 DNA reads TGTGCCAGCAGTGACCCCGGGACTAGCGGGAGCACAGATACGCAGTATTTT. It encodes CASSDPGTSGSTDTQYF.

The V gene is TRBV27, the J gene TRBJ2-1; D is possibly TRBD1 or TRBD2 (5 bases each). V was pared by 1 base and J by 9 bases, with 16 bases between. This CDR3 is 15 amino acids long. The V gene's germline CDR1 is MNHEY and CDR2 SMNVEV (reference sequence). The CDR3 here is CASSLFPSPGSEQFF. The CDR3, as DNA: TGTGCCAGCAGTTTATTCCCCTCTCCAGGGAGTGAGCAGTTCTTC.

The V gene is TRBV20-1, the J gene TRBJ2-1; D remains ambiguous. V was clipped by 3 bases and J by 2 bases, with 11 bases between them. Germline-derived CDR1 and CDR2 are DFQATT and SNEGSKA (reference sequence). The CDR3 spans 14 residues. Written as DNA, the CDR3 is TGCAGTGCTAGTACGGTGCAGCCCTACAATGAGCAGTTCTTC. Translation: CSASTVQPYNEQFF.

The V call is TRBV15, the J call TRBJ2-7; D gene ambiguous. This CDR3 spans 15 amino acids. V shed 0 bases and J shed 2 bases, with 11 bases lying between them. In germline, CDR1 is LNHNV, CDR2 YYDKDF (reference sequence). The CDR3 nucleotides are TGTGCCACCAGCAGAGATTTCGGCAGCCCCTACGAGCAGTACGTC. As protein: CATSRDFGSPYEQYV.

V is TRBV12-5 and J is TRBJ2-1, with 7 bases identical to TRBD1. Losses at the gene ends were 6 bases for V and 5 bases for J; bases not matched to a gene: 4. CDR3 length equals 13 residues. Germline CDR1 is LGHNT and CDR2 is FRNRAP. The CDR3 bases are TGTGCTAGTGGCTCCGGGACAGACAATGAGCAGTTCTTC. Its translation: CASGSGTDNEQFF.

The chain combines TRBV21-1 with TRBJ2-7. TRBV21-1 is annotated as a pseudogene. The CDR3 covers 14 residues. CDR3 protein: CASSKSPNNYEQYV. The CDR3 DNA reads as TGTGCCAGCAGCAAATCCCCAAACAACTACGAGCAGTACGTC.

This clonotype was observed once. The chain links TRBV30 to TRBJ2-7; 7 positions agree with TRBD1. Unmatched junction bases numbered 2, after V lost 6 bases and J lost 3 bases. Germline CDR1 and CDR2: GTSNPN and SVGIG (reference sequence). The CDR3 contains 11 residues. The CDR3 sequence is CACQGDYEQYV. CDR3 sequence (DNA): TGTGCCTGCCAGGGGGACTACGAGCAGTACGTC.

V and J are TRBV11-1 and TRBJ2-7, with a tentative D call TRBD1 (5 bases). The CDR3 spans 13 residues. Trimming removed 6 bases at V and 1 base at J, with 10 bases between. Looked up from germline, CDR1 is SGHAT and CDR2 is FQDESV (reference sequence). CDR3 residues: CASSLQVSYEQYV. In DNA form, the CDR3 reads TGTGCCAGCAGTCTACAGGTTTCCTACGAGCAGTACGTC.

V is TRBV12-3 or TRBV12-4 and J is TRBJ2-7; D unresolved. V was pared by 5 bases and J by 5 bases, with 7 bases between. The CDR3 length is 11 residues. The CDR3 nucleotides are TGTGCCAGCAGTATGGGGAACGAGCAGTACGTC. This translates into CASSMGNEQYV.

V usage is TRBV5-4 and J usage is TRBJ2-1, with D perhaps matching TRBD1 (5 bases). The CDR3 contains 14 residues. Germline-derived CDR1 and CDR2 are SGHNT and YYREEE (reference sequence). V was clipped by 3 bases and J by 8 bases, with 15 bases between them. This CDR3 reads CASSWGNSLDEQFF. The CDR3 nucleotides read TGTGCCAGCAGCTGGGGCAACTCCTTAGATGAGCAGTTCTTC.

CDR3 bases: TGCGCCAGCAGCCGGACCGGGGGGGACGAGCAGTACTTC. Translating gives CASSRTGGDEQYF. The chain carries TRBV4-1 and TRBJ2-7; 8 bases match TRBD2. This CDR3 is built from 13 residues. Per germline, CDR1 MGHRA and CDR2 YSYEKL. J lost 5 bases, V lost 4 bases, and 4 bases had no gene match.

The chain uses TRBV29-1 and TRBJ1-5; the match to TRBD1 covers 9 bases. The V gene end was trimmed by 6 bases and the J gene end by 7 bases; junction bases not matched to a gene: 7. Germline lookup yields CDR1 SQVTM and CDR2 ANQGSEA. The CDR3 covers 13 residues. CDR3 amino acids: CSVPQGAGQPQHF. The CDR3 DNA sequence: TGCAGCGTGCCACAGGGGGCGGGACAGCCCCAGCATTTT.

The rearrangement links TRBV29-1 to TRBJ1-1, with D uncertain. CDR1 and CDR2 from the germline V gene are SQVTM and ANQGSEA. V was shortened by 1 base and J by 5 bases, with 14 bases between the two germline ends. The CDR3 consists of 14 residues. The CDR3 loop is CSVEGDPTGTEAFF. DNA for the CDR3: TGCAGCGTTGAAGGCGACCCCACTGGGACTGAAGCTTTCTTT.

The chain has TRBV4-1 and TRBJ2-4; D is unclear. CDR3 size: 16 residues. Germline V gene data show CDR1 as MGHRA and CDR2 as YSYEKL. V lost 2 bases and J lost 0, with 11 bases in between. The CDR3 loop is CASSQTFGEAKNIQYF. The CDR3 nucleotides are TGCGCCAGCAGCCAAACCTTCGGCGAAGCCAAAAACATTCAGTACTTC.

The rearrangement joins TRBV15 to TRBJ2-7; tentative D call: TRBD2 (6 bases). From germline, CDR1 is LNHNV and CDR2 YYDKDF (reference sequence). The CDR3 contains 16 residues. The V end lost 0 bases, the J end lost 0 bases, and 12 bases lay between the germline ends. The CDR3 DNA follows: TGTGCCACCAGCAGAGAGGGGGGAGCCAGCTCCTACGAGCAGTACTTC. This translates into CATSREGGASSYEQYF.

The sample holds one count of this clonotype. This chain connects TRBV20-1 to TRBJ1-1; D remains unclear. Germline CDR1 reads DFQATT; CDR2 reads SNEGSKA (reference sequence). This CDR3 is 13 amino acids long. Trimming left V 5 bases short and J 1 base short, with 11 bases between. The CDR3 bases are TGCAGTGCTCACCCCATGGGGAACACTGAAGCTTTCTTT. This sequence encodes CSAHPMGNTEAFF.

The chain combines TRBV30 with TRBJ1-1; D uncertain. V gave up 3 bases and J gave up 1 base, with 12 bases separating them. Germline-derived CDR1 and CDR2 are GTSNPN and SVGIG (reference sequence). There are 14 residues in the CDR3. As DNA, the CDR3 is TGTGCCTGGAGCCGGGATGAATGGAACACTGAAGCTTTCTTT. Protein product: CAWSRDEWNTEAFF.